The 3 T cell receptor beta chains presented below share a single source sample, sequenced in a study of human T cells and chemical hapten exposure. Time point meaning: patch test 3, about 24 weeks after DPC sensitization. Treatment of the sample: therapeutic diphenylcyclopropenone sensitization with weekly scalp DPC. One entry per CDR3 protein results from TCRdb running MiXCR on the RACE reads. The sample includes about 170,000 distinct CDR3 sequences, around 30% of them seen just once. The specimen was whole blood, collected in connection with sensitization to the hapten diphenylcyclopropenone (DPC). The receptors originated from a woman under 30 with alopecia areata. Some clones in this sample may be carry-over from other donors' samples.

This clonotype was observed a few times. The chain links TRBV4-1 to TRBJ2-5; D may be TRBD2 (6 bases). CDR3 length: 14 amino acids. V lost 1 base and J 1 base, leaving 7 bases between the germline ends. CDR1 and CDR2 (germline): MGHRA, YSYEKL. In DNA form, the CDR3 reads TGCGCCAGCAGCCAAGGACTAGGCCAAGAGACCCAGTACTTC. Translation gives CASSQGLGQETQYF.

The chain joins TRBV3-1 to TRBJ1-5; D uncertain. The CDR3 consists of 13 residues. Germline V gene lookup returns CDR1 LGHDT and CDR2 YNNKEL (reference sequence). Trimming shortened V by 1 base and J by 7 bases, and 8 bases separated the two germline ends. DNA for the CDR3: TGTGCCAGCAGCCAAGGTGTTAGACAGCCCCAGCATTTT. Amino acids: CASSQGVRQPQHF.

The rearrangement uses TRBV6-2 or TRBV6-3 and TRBJ1-4; D ambiguous. Trimming stripped 0 bases from V and 7 bases from J, with 18 bases between. The CDR3 has 17 residues. CDR1 MNHEY and CDR2 SVGEGT come from the germline V gene. CDR3 region: CASSYSSLGTSGEKLFF. The CDR3 coding sequence is TGTGCCAGCAGTTACTCGAGTCTGGGCACGTCGGGTGAAAAACTGTTTTTT.